The T cell receptor beta chain under discussion was sequenced for a study of blood T cell repertoires in COVID-19. This clone has a single count. CDR1 and CDR2 (germline): MDHEN, SYDVKM. The CDR3 loop spans 13 amino acids. J was trimmed by 4 bases and V by 7 bases; bases with no gene match: 2. Using immunoSEQ multiplex PCR, the repertoire was profiled, and TCRdb retains in-frame clones only, with some absent. The repertoire includes approximately 98,000 clones, over 80% of them detected once, and approximately 4.1% sits in the top ten. The TCR comes from a woman in her seventies with acute or convalescent COVID-19. The rearrangement links TRBV28 to TRBJ1-4; 8 bases line up with TRBD1. Source material: peripheral blood. CDR3 in amino acids: CASKTGVNEKLFF. The CDR3 bases are TGTGCCAGCAAGACAGGGGTTAATGAAAAACTGTTTTTT.